This TCR beta chain was found in a study of cytomegalovirus exposure and HLA in healthy donors. Study-level results: Earlier analysis found most TCR beta V segments productive about 87% or about 30% of the time. V- and J-gene trimming in TCR beta was tied to a missense DCLRE1C variant by an analysis performed later. Researchers left out some V segments, among them TRBV6-2 and TRBV6-3, as indistinguishable.

The CDR3 has 13 amino acids. The germline CDR1 and CDR2 sequences are MGHRA and YSYEKL. V lost 6 bases to trimming and J lost 10 bases; unmatched junction nucleotides: 2. The PCR made use of 60 Vbeta and 13 Jbeta primers. Clones were read by immunoSEQ multiplex PCR, and TCRdb kept only the in-frame ones, dropping some. The sample records more than 250,000 clones, 70% to 90% being singletons. Comment on this clone: Antigen: not known.

The TCR was taken from a woman aged 18-30 years in good health and CMV-seronegative. Sequenced material: PBMCs. V and J are TRBV4-1 and TRBJ1-6; 11 bases line up with TRBD1. The CDR3 protein is CASRDRGQSPLHF. The DNA for the CDR3 is TGCGCCAGCAGGGACAGGGGGCAATCACCCCTCCACTTT.